Following are 30 T cell receptor beta chains from one sample sequenced in a study of beta chain features in type 1 diabetes. General study results and limits: TCRB CDR3 length was moderately but significantly reduced in all four CD4+ subsets of Type 1 diabetes patients.

Expressed TCRB transcripts got sequenced, as all isolated RNA was reverse transcribed. Some clones are missing from TCRdb's copy, which holds only in-frame ones; the method was immunoSEQ multiplex PCR. The data contain hundreds of thousands of clones, over 9.5% of them singletons. For these TCRs, the target antigens are not known. Sequenced input: naive CD4+ T cells from blood. The receptor set was obtained from a woman under 30 with type 1 diabetes.

The chain links TRBV19 to TRBJ2-7; D call uncertain. From germline, CDR1 is LNHDA and CDR2 SQIVND (reference sequence). The V end was cut by 3 bases, the J end by 4 bases, with 7 bases between. This CDR3 contains 12 residues. As DNA, the CDR3 is TGTGCCAGTAGTATGAGTCGGTACGAGCAGTACTTC. It is translated as CASSMSRYEQYF.

This clone has only a few counts. The V call is TRBV9, the J call TRBJ1-2; D is unclear. The CDR3 has 14 amino acids. Trimming cost V 4 bases and J 8 bases, with 18 bases left between them. The germline gives CDR1 SGDLS, CDR2 YYNGEE. The CDR3 loop is CASSQGGRIGGYTF. The CDR3 nucleotides are TGTGCCAGCAGCCAAGGAGGGAGGATTGGGGGCTACACCTTC.

This clone was observed a few times. This sequence joins TRBV30 and TRBJ1-1; D not resolved. V was shortened by 2 bases and J by 8 bases, with 9 bases between the two germline ends. The CDR3 sequence is 11 residues long. Per germline, CDR1 GTSNPN and CDR2 SVGIG (reference sequence). The CDR3, as DNA: TGTGCCTGGAGTCCCGTTCCCGAAGCTTTCTTT. This encodes CAWSPVPEAFF.

The chain employs TRBV5-1 and TRBJ1-2; 10 bases are shared with TRBD1. The CDR3 runs to 15 residues. Germline CDR1 SGHRS, CDR2 YFSETQ. Trimming at V came to 4 bases and at J to 5 bases, leaving 8 bases not matched to a gene. CDR3 DNA sequence: TGCGCCAGCAGCCCGCGACAGGGGGCTGGGTATGGCTACACCTTC. Translated, it gives CASSPRQGAGYGYTF. Variable domain in full (rest from reference TRBV5-1 and TRBJ1-2): KAGVTQTPRYLIKTRGQQVTLSCSPISGHRSVSWYQQTPGQGLQFLFEYFSETQRNKGNFPGRFSGRQFSNSRSEMNVSTLELGDSALYLCASSPRQGAGYGYTFGSGTRLTVV.

This rearrangement joins TRBV10-3 to TRBJ2-1; 10 bases align to TRBD2. Germline CDR1 is ENHRY and CDR2 is SYGVKD. With V trimmed by 11 bases and J by 0 bases, 19 bases remained unmatched. The CDR3 is 19 amino acids. The CDR3 sequence is CAQLNGGLARTSSYNEQFF. The DNA for the CDR3 is TGTGCCCAATTAAACGGGGGACTAGCGAGGACAAGCTCCTACAATGAGCAGTTCTTC.

J is TRBJ1-1 and V is TRBV29-1, with TRBD1 matching 9 bases. The trim removed 6 bases at V and 5 bases at J, leaving 7 bases unmatched. This CDR3 has 13 residues. Germline V gene sequence: CDR1 SQVTM, CDR2 ANQGSEA. The CDR3 nucleotides read TGCAGCGTGGGGGACAGGGCGAATACTGAAGCTTTCTTT. Translation: CSVGDRANTEAFF.

This clone was counted only a few times. The V call is TRBV28, the J call TRBJ2-1; D is ambiguous. Between the trimmed V and J ends, which lost 1 base and 7 bases, there was a span of 8 bases. Germline V gene sequence: CDR1 MDHEN, CDR2 SYDVKM. This CDR3 region has 13 residues. The CDR3 region has the DNA TGTGCCAGCAGTTTATCAGCGCCGAATGAGCAGTTCTTC. Its protein product is CASSLSAPNEQFF.

The chain joins TRBV19 to TRBJ1-5; D call uncertain. This CDR3 is 13 amino acids long. Trimming took off 3 bases at V and 3 bases at J, with 6 bases between the two ends. The germline CDR1 and CDR2 sequences are LNHDA and SQIVND (reference sequence). CDR3 sequence reads: CASSILPNQPQHF. DNA for the CDR3: TGTGCCAGTAGTATCCTACCCAATCAGCCCCAGCATTTT.

The CDR3 reads CASSSSTGFDLVEQYF. CDR3 coding DNA: TGTGCCAGCAGCTCATCGACAGGTTTCGATCTGGTCGAGCAGTACTTC. The chain recombines TRBV5-6 with TRBJ2-7; weak D call: TRBD1 (6 bases). The germline CDR1 and CDR2 sequences are SGHDT and YYEEEE. The V and J ends lost 3 bases and 6 bases respectively, with 22 bases between them. CDR3 length: 16 residues.

This clone was recorded a few times. The chain has TRBV28 and TRBJ2-1, with a weak D call TRBD2 (6 bases). This CDR3 is built from 12 residues. Trimming stripped 7 bases from V and 10 bases from J, with 14 bases between. Germline V gene data show CDR1 as MDHEN and CDR2 as SYDVKM. CDR3 in DNA: TGTGCCAGCAAGGAGGGTATAAGGGAGCAGTTCTTC. This translates into CASKEGIREQFF.

The chain joins TRBV5-1 to TRBJ1-2; TRBD1 aligns across 8 bases. The CDR3 is 14 amino acids. Germline V lookup: CDR1 SGHRS, CDR2 YFSETQ. Trimming removed 4 bases from V and 3 bases from J; junction bases left unmatched: 5. The CDR3 nucleotides are TGCGCCAGCAGCGCCAGGGACAGGCACTATGGCTACACCTTC. Translated, it gives CASSARDRHYGYTF.

A few counts support this clone. The chain links TRBV7-9 to TRBJ2-1; tentative D call: TRBD1 (5 bases). The CDR3 covers 15 residues. Germline CDR1 SEHNR, CDR2 FQNEAQ (reference sequence). Trimming cost V 1 base and J 7 bases, with 14 bases left between them. CDR3 in amino acids: CASSLGQLNRNEQFF. The CDR3 DNA follows: TGTGCCAGCAGCTTAGGACAGCTAAATAGGAATGAGCAGTTCTTC.

The chain combines TRBV7-2 with TRBJ1-2, with TRBD1 matching over 9 bases. J lost 4 bases, V lost 5 bases, and 11 bases had no gene match. The CDR3 covers 16 residues. Per the germline V gene, CDR1 is SGHTA and CDR2 is FQGNSA. CDR3 sequence reads: CASSLGGTGSVYGYTF. The CDR3 DNA sequence: TGTGCCAGCAGCCTCGGCGGGACAGGGTCGGTCTATGGCTACACCTTC.

The chain employs TRBV7-2 and TRBJ2-1, with D tentatively TRBD1 (6 bases). Trimming took off 5 bases at V and 3 bases at J, with 14 bases between the two ends. CDR1 and CDR2 from the germline V gene are SGHTA and FQGNSA. CDR3 length equals 15 residues. The CDR3 protein is CASSPLRQDYNEQFF. CDR3 sequence (DNA): TGTGCCAGCAGCCCCTTGCGACAGGACTACAATGAGCAGTTCTTC.

The genes are TRBV4-3 and TRBJ2-7; possible D gene TRBD1, 7 bases. V was trimmed by 1 base and J by 4 bases, leaving 14 bases between them. There are 15 residues in the CDR3. CDR1 LGHNA and CDR2 YSLEER come from the germline V gene. This CDR3 is CASSQAAQGRYEQYF. The DNA for the CDR3 is TGCGCCAGCAGCCAAGCGGCACAGGGGAGGTACGAGCAGTACTTC.

Only a few counts were recorded for this clone. The chain joins TRBV30 to TRBJ1-2; D not resolved. V shed 2 bases and J shed 5 bases, with 27 bases lying between them. CDR1 and CDR2 (germline): GTSNPN, SVGIG (reference sequence). This CDR3 contains 18 residues. The CDR3 sequence: CAWSWRQLKRSPTYGYTF. The DNA for the CDR3 is TGTGCCTGGAGTTGGCGGCAGCTCAAGCGTTCCCCTACATATGGCTACACCTTC.

A few counts support this clone. The rearrangement links TRBV5-6 to TRBJ2-3; TRBD1 aligns across 10 bases. This CDR3 region has 15 residues. The V gene end was trimmed by 4 bases and the J gene end by 6 bases; junction bases not matched to a gene: 8. CDR1 and CDR2 (germline): SGHDT, YYEEEE. Written as DNA, the CDR3 is TGTGCCAGCAGCATCCGGACAGGGGGTCGGGATACGCAGTATTTT. Protein sequence: CASSIRTGGRDTQYF.

V is TRBV5-1 and J is TRBJ2-5; TRBD1 might be the D (5 bases). The germline gives CDR1 SGHRS, CDR2 YFSETQ. This CDR3 has 13 amino acids. V shed 4 bases and J shed 1 base, with 8 bases lying between them. The CDR3 nucleotides are TGCGCCAGCAGCGGCAGGGTCCAAGAGACCCAGTACTTC. Protein product: CASSGRVQETQYF. The full variable domain, with the rest looked up from reference TRBV5-1 and TRBJ2-5, is KAGVTQTPRYLIKTRGQQVTLSCSPISGHRSVSWYQQTPGQGLQFLFEYFSETQRNKGNFPGRFSGRQFSNSRSEMNVSTLELGDSALYLCASSGRVQETQYFGPGTRLLVL.

Only a few counts were recorded for this clone. Other DNA sequences within the sample encode an identical CDR3. V is TRBV28 and J is TRBJ2-7, with 11 bases aligning to TRBD1. The germline CDR1 and CDR2 sequences are MDHEN and SYDVKM. The CDR3 spans 16 residues. V shed 1 base and J 0 bases; nucleotides not matched to a gene: 2. The CDR3 loop is CASSLSGTGGSYEQYF. The CDR3 bases are TGTGCCAGCAGTTTATCCGGGACAGGGGGCTCCTACGAGCAGTACTTC.

This chain connects TRBV28 to TRBJ2-7, with no clear D. Trimming took off 6 bases at V and 0 bases at J, with 3 bases between the two ends. This CDR3 contains 11 residues. CDR1 and CDR2 from the germline V gene are MDHEN and SYDVKM. CDR3 nucleotides: TGTGCCAGCAGCCACTCCTACGAGCAGTACTTC. It yields the protein CASSHSYEQYF.

The chain couples TRBV7-9 to TRBJ2-7; D might be TRBD1 (6 bases). Looked up from germline, CDR1 is SEHNR and CDR2 is FQNEAQ (reference sequence). This CDR3 has 14 amino acids. Deletions cut 5 bases from V and 3 bases from J, with 14 bases between. The CDR3 reads CASSLPGHVYEQYF. The CDR3 bases are TGTGCCAGCAGCCTACCGGGACACGTCTACGAGCAGTACTTC. Together with reference TRBV7-9 and TRBJ2-7, the CDR3 gives the full variable domain: DTGVSQNPRHKITKRGQNVTFRCDPISEHNRLYWYRQTLGQGPEFLTYFQNEAQLEKSRLLSDRFSAERPKGSFSTLEIQRTEQGDSAMYLCASSLPGHVYEQYFGPGTRLTVT.

This clone has only a few counts. The chain links TRBV4-2 to TRBJ2-7; 9 positions agree with TRBD2. The CDR3 has 15 amino acids. Per the germline V gene, CDR1 is LGHNA and CDR2 is YNFKEQ. V lost 4 bases, J lost 5 bases, and 9 bases stayed unmatched. The DNA of the CDR3 is TGTGCCAGCAGCCCAGGGAGGGTAGCGGGAGACGAGCAGTACTTC. This translates into CASSPGRVAGDEQYF.

The rearrangement joins TRBV7-3 to TRBJ2-1; TRBD2 might be the D (7 bases). The length of the CDR3 is 15 residues. Per germline, CDR1 SGHTA and CDR2 FQGTGA. V lost 5 bases, J lost 5 bases, and 16 bases lay in between. This CDR3 reads CASSQRGGEDNEQFF. CDR3 in DNA: TGTGCCAGCAGCCAGAGGGGGGGGGAGGACAATGAGCAGTTCTTC.

This chain links TRBV9 with TRBJ2-3; weak D call: TRBD2 (5 bases). In germline, CDR1 is SGDLS, CDR2 YYNGEE. V was pared by 0 bases and J by 0 bases, with 11 bases between. The CDR3 loop spans 16 amino acids. The CDR3 nucleotides read TGTGCCAGCAGCGTAGATAGAGCGGCTAGCACAGATACGCAGTATTTT. Translated, it gives CASSVDRAASTDTQYF.

The V gene is TRBV30, the J gene TRBJ1-1, with D unclear. This CDR3 contains 14 residues. Germline CDR1 GTSNPN, CDR2 SVGIG (reference sequence). The V and J ends lost 2 bases and 2 bases respectively, with 12 bases between them. Here the CDR3 DNA reads TGTGCCTGGAGTAGGGAGGCACTTAACACTGAAGCTTTCTTT. Protein: CAWSREALNTEAFF.

The gene calls are TRBV4-3 and TRBJ2-3; 8 nucleotides match TRBD2. The CDR3 is made up of 17 amino acids. Trimming took 0 bases from V and 5 from J; bases not matched to a gene: 10. Germline-derived CDR1 and CDR2 are LGHNA and YSLEER. The CDR3: CASSQDPPGGARDTQYF. CDR3 nucleotide sequence: TGCGCCAGCAGCCAAGATCCTCCGGGGGGGGCGCGAGATACGCAGTATTTT.

This clone was seen a few times. J is TRBJ2-3 and V is TRBV10-3, with a possible D match to TRBD1 (6 bases). CDR1 and CDR2 from the germline V gene are ENHRY and SYGVKD. This CDR3 spans 14 amino acids. Trimming shortened V by 2 bases and J by 9 bases, and 15 bases separated the two germline ends. CDR3 residues: CAISEQGTYNTQYF. CDR3 nucleotides: TGTGCCATCAGTGAGCAGGGGACATATAACACGCAGTATTTT.

This clone was counted only a few times. The J gene is TRBJ2-3, the V gene TRBV5-1, with D possibly TRBD1 on 6 matching bases. V lost 2 bases, J lost 3 bases, and 7 bases lay in between. Per the germline V gene, CDR1 is SGHRS and CDR2 is YFSETQ. CDR3 length: 13 residues. CDR3 DNA sequence: TGCGCCAGCAGCTTAACAGGGACAGATACGCAGTATTTT. It translates to CASSLTGTDTQYF. The variable domain in full, completed from reference TRBV5-1 and TRBJ2-3, reads KAGVTQTPRYLIKTRGQQVTLSCSPISGHRSVSWYQQTPGQGLQFLFEYFSETQRNKGNFPGRFSGRQFSNSRSEMNVSTLELGDSALYLCASSLTGTDTQYFGPGTRLTVL.

This clone has a handful of counts. The rearrangement joins TRBV5-1 to TRBJ2-2, with a possible D match to TRBD1 (6 bases). Per the germline V gene, CDR1 is SGHRS and CDR2 is YFSETQ. The CDR3 runs 15 residues. V shed 4 bases and J shed 6 bases, with 16 bases lying between them. CDR3 bases: TGCGCCAGCAGCCCGCACAGGGAAAGAGCCGGGGAGCTGTTTTTT. Translation gives CASSPHRERAGELFF. Drawing the rest from reference TRBV5-1 and TRBJ2-2, the complete variable domain is KAGVTQTPRYLIKTRGQQVTLSCSPISGHRSVSWYQQTPGQGLQFLFEYFSETQRNKGNFPGRFSGRQFSNSRSEMNVSTLELGDSALYLCASSPHRERAGELFFGEGSRLTVL.

The rearrangement uses TRBV5-6 and TRBJ2-2; 10 nucleotides agree with TRBD2. After removal of 0 bases from V and 5 bases from J, the junction contained 4 bases not matched to a gene. From germline, CDR1 is SGHDT and CDR2 YYEEEE. The CDR3 loop spans 16 amino acids. CDR3 sequence (DNA): TGTGCCAGCAGCTTGGCCGCTAGCGGGAGAACCGGGGAGCTGTTTTTT. The encoded protein is CASSLAASGRTGELFF.